The rows below give T cell receptor beta chains drawn from one sample of a study of OX40 agonist ivuxolimab in advanced cancers. Assay used: immunoSEQ multiplex PCR; TCRdb lists only in-frame clones, some missing. The sample yields 58,000 or so clones, approximately 80% seen once. The sequencing used CD4+ or CD8+ T cells sorted from blood, collected in a trial of the OX40 agonist ivuxolimab. The receptors come from an adult with an advanced solid tumor such as melanoma, head and neck, liver or kidney cancer. The CDR3 runs from the conserved cysteine through the conserved F or W. Fields, in order: D gene, clone size, J gene, V gene, CDR3 DNA, CDR3 protein. The D gene is left open where the match is weak. Size is stated for part of the rows, as once, few or many counts, or as a class when the clone is expanded.

>NA|few|TRBJ1-1|TRBV6-1
TGTGCCGGACGACGGACGTACGATTCTGAAGCTTTCTTT
CAGRRTYDSEAFF
>NA|few|TRBJ2-3|TRBV5-5
TGTGCCAGCAGCTTGGAGGTCAGCACAGATACGCAGTATTTT
CASSLEVSTDTQYF
>NA|NA|TRBJ1-3|TRBV7-9
TGTGCCAGCAGCCGACGACAGCGGGGAAACACCATATATTTT
CASSRRQRGNTIYF
>TRBD1|NA|TRBJ2-1|TRBV4-1
TGCGCCAGCAGCCAAGTAATAGGACAGGCCAGATACAATGAGCAGTTCTTC
CASSQVIGQARYNEQFF
>TRBD1|NA|TRBJ1-2|TRBV9
TGTGCCAGCAGCGCCCGAACCGCGGGACAGGGCATGGATGACTATGGCTACACCTTC
CASSARTAGQGMDDYGYTF
>TRBD1|NA|TRBJ2-5|TRBV5-4
TGTGCCAGCAGCTTGGGCGACAGGGAAAGGGAGACCCAGTACTTC
CASSLGDRERETQYF
>NA|few|TRBJ2-5|TRBV29-1
TGCAGCGTTGCCAGGGGCCAAGAGACCCAGTACTTC
CSVARGQETQYF
>NA|NA|TRBJ1-1|TRBV9
TGTGCCAGCAGCGTAGGTCATAGAGAAGGGGACGAAGCTTTCTTT
CASSVGHREGDEAFF
>TRBD1|NA|TRBJ2-3|TRBV5-1
TGCGCCACCGGGACAGCCATAGCCGATACGCAGTATTTT
CATGTAIADTQYF
>TRBD1|NA|TRBJ1-1|TRBV25-1
TGTGCCAGCAGTGAAGGTCGCAGGGGGAGGCCGAACACTGAAGCTTTCTTT
CASSEGRRGRPNTEAFF
>NA|many|TRBJ1-3|TRBV5-1
TGCGCCAGCAGCTTGTTGGGGATTAGATCTGGAAACACCATATATTTT
CASSLLGIRSGNTIYF
>TRBD2|NA|TRBJ2-5|TRBV5-1
TGCGCCAGCAGCTTGAGACTAGCGGGAGTAGAGGAGACCCAGTACTTC
CASSLRLAGVEETQYF
>TRBD2|NA|TRBJ2-3|TRBV5-1
TGCGCCAGCGCCCCCTCTAGCGGGGGGGCTAATACGCAGTATTTT
CASAPSSGGANTQYF
>TRBD2|NA|TRBJ2-7|TRBV5-5
TGTGCCAGCAGCCAAGGACTAGCGGGAGCCTACGAGCAGTACTTC
CASSQGLAGAYEQYF
>NA|NA|TRBJ1-4|TRBV2
TGTGCCAGCAGTGATGGGTTGACTAGGGGAAATGAAAAACTGTTTTTT
CASSDGLTRGNEKLFF
>NA|once|TRBJ1-2|TRBV5-4
TGTGCCAGCAGCTTGGAGTCCTTTGCCTTTGGCTACACCTTC
CASSLESFAFGYTF
>NA|NA|TRBJ1-1|TRBV5-1
TGCGCCAGCAGCTTGGGGCGGACGGCGGGGACTGAAGCTTTCTTT
CASSLGRTAGTEAFF